Listed below are T cell receptor beta chains from one sample, sequenced in a study of shared clonotypes between healthy human individuals. The repertoire was sequenced with immunoSEQ multiplex PCR; TCRdb's copy has only in-frame clones and lacks some. The table lists approximately 1,000,000 clones, approximately 75% of them singletons. Sequences were obtained from memory CD4+ T cells from PBMCs. Source of these receptors: a man between 18 and 29 years old in good health. Some clones in this sample may be carry-over from other donors' samples. The CDR3 runs from the conserved cysteine through the conserved F or W. The order of the fields is D gene, clone size, V gene, J gene, CDR3 protein, CDR3 DNA. D genes are given only for firm matches. Clone size is given for some rows only: seen once, a few or many times, or a class if the clone is expanded.

D gene: TRBD1; clone size: NA; V gene: TRBV19; J gene: TRBJ1-5; CDR3 protein: CASKRTGGQPQHF; CDR3 DNA: TGTGCCAGTAAACGGACAGGGGGTCAGCCCCAGCATTTT
D gene: NA; clone size: NA; V gene: TRBV6-1; J gene: TRBJ1-1; CDR3 protein: CAISVRELFLW; CDR3 DNA: TGTGCCATCAGTGTAAGGGAGCTCTTCCTGTGG
D gene: TRBD1; clone size: once; V gene: TRBV18; J gene: TRBJ2-5; CDR3 protein: CASSPLQGDQETQYF; CDR3 DNA: TGTGCCAGCTCACCATTACAGGGGGATCAAGAGACCCAGTACTTC
D gene: TRBD2; clone size: NA; V gene: TRBV18; J gene: TRBJ2-1; CDR3 protein: CASSPPAGGPYNEQFF; CDR3 DNA: TGTGCCAGCTCACCACCGGCGGGAGGGCCGTACAATGAGCAGTTCTTC
D gene: NA; clone size: NA; V gene: TRBV4-2; J gene: TRBJ1-2; CDR3 protein: CASSQGPESPYGYTF; CDR3 DNA: TGTGCCAGCAGCCAGGGTCCTGAGTCCCCCTATGGCTACACCTTC
D gene: NA; clone size: few; V gene: TRBV15; J gene: TRBJ2-5; CDR3 protein: CATSPNGVKETQYF; CDR3 DNA: TGTGCAACCAGCCCCAATGGTGTTAAAGAGACCCAGTACTTC
D gene: TRBD1; clone size: NA; V gene: TRBV7-3; J gene: TRBJ2-5; CDR3 protein: CASSLGQGPETQYF; CDR3 DNA: TGTGCCAGCAGCTTAGGACAGGGGCCGGAGACCCAGTACTTC
D gene: TRBD1; clone size: NA; V gene: TRBV4-2; J gene: TRBJ2-7; CDR3 protein: CASSQPGTASYEQYF; CDR3 DNA: TGTGCCAGCAGCCAACCCGGGACAGCTTCCTACGAGCAGTACTTC
D gene: NA; clone size: NA; V gene: TRBV4-2; J gene: TRBJ2-7; CDR3 protein: CASSQDAGQRYEQYF; CDR3 DNA: TGTGCCAGCAGCCAAGATGCCGGACAGAGGTACGAGCAGTACTTC
D gene: NA; clone size: NA; V gene: TRBV7-9; J gene: TRBJ2-7; CDR3 protein: CASSLGQASSYEQYF; CDR3 DNA: TGTGCCAGCAGCTTAGGACAGGCTAGCTCCTACGAGCAGTACTTC
D gene: NA; clone size: NA; V gene: TRBV10-3; J gene: TRBJ2-7; CDR3 protein: CAISEDALSYEQYF; CDR3 DNA: TGTGCCATCAGCGAAGATGCTTTATCCTACGAGCAGTACTTC
D gene: TRBD2; clone size: many; V gene: TRBV28; J gene: TRBJ2-1; CDR3 protein: CASSLASGRGSYNEQFF; CDR3 DNA: TGTGCCAGCAGTTTAGCGAGCGGGAGGGGGTCCTACAATGAGCAGTTCTTC
D gene: TRBD1; clone size: many; V gene: TRBV27; J gene: TRBJ2-4; CDR3 protein: CASSPRDREVVKNIQYF; CDR3 DNA: TGTGCCAGCAGTCCCCGGGACAGGGAGGTCGTCAAAAACATTCAGTACTTC
D gene: NA; clone size: few; V gene: TRBV28; J gene: TRBJ1-3; CDR3 protein: CASSRTGTPSGNTIYF; CDR3 DNA: TGTGCCAGCAGTCGGACCGGGACACCTTCTGGAAACACCATATATTTT
D gene: TRBD2; clone size: once; V gene: TRBV18; J gene: TRBJ2-5; CDR3 protein: CASSPNPGGQETQYF; CDR3 DNA: TGTGCCAGCTCACCAAATCCGGGGGGCCAAGAGACCCAGTACTTC
D gene: NA; clone size: NA; V gene: TRBV28; J gene: TRBJ2-3; CDR3 protein: CATITGEGADTQYF; CDR3 DNA: TGTGCCACCATCACGGGAGAAGGGGCAGATACGCAGTATTTT
D gene: NA; clone size: NA; V gene: TRBV28; J gene: TRBJ1-2; CDR3 protein: CASSLVWVGFYGYTF; CDR3 DNA: TGTGCCAGCAGCTTAGTTTGGGTCGGATTCTATGGCTACACCTTC
D gene: NA; clone size: NA; V gene: TRBV1; J gene: TRBJ2-6; CDR3 protein: CTSSHGSSSGANVLTF; CDR3 DNA: TGCACCAGCAGCCACGGCAGTTCCTCTGGGGCCAACGTCCTGACTTTC
D gene: NA; clone size: NA; V gene: TRBV19; J gene: TRBJ2-1; CDR3 protein: CASSGWGRLSYNEQFF; CDR3 DNA: TGTGCCAGTAGCGGTTGGGGGAGGCTATCCTACAATGAGCAGTTCTTC
D gene: NA; clone size: NA; V gene: TRBV28; J gene: TRBJ1-3; CDR3 protein: CASMNQGINTIYF; CDR3 DNA: TGTGCCAGCATGAATCAGGGGATAAACACCATATATTTT
D gene: NA; clone size: NA; V gene: TRBV2; J gene: TRBJ2-7; CDR3 protein: CASSEGPRVDF; CDR3 DNA: TGTGCCAGCAGTGAAGGACCCAGAGTCGACTTC
D gene: NA; clone size: NA; V gene: TRBV7-8; J gene: TRBJ2-3; CDR3 protein: CASSRLAGLTDTQYF; CDR3 DNA: TGTGCCAGCAGCCGCTTGGCAGGGTTGACAGATACGCAGTATTTT
D gene: NA; clone size: NA; V gene: TRBV2; J gene: TRBJ2-3; CDR3 protein: CASSSPGVTDTQYF; CDR3 DNA: TGTGCCAGCAGCTCCCCGGGAGTGACAGATACGCAGTATTTT
D gene: TRBD2; clone size: once; V gene: TRBV5-4; J gene: TRBJ2-1; CDR3 protein: CASSSRGRADNEQFF; CDR3 DNA: TGTGCCAGCAGCTCCCGCGGGAGGGCCGACAATGAGCAGTTCTTC
D gene: NA; clone size: NA; V gene: TRBV6-1; J gene: TRBJ1-1; CDR3 protein: CASTPPMNTEAFF; CDR3 DNA: TGTGCAAGCACCCCGCCCATGAACACTGAAGCTTTCTTT
D gene: NA; clone size: NA; V gene: TRBV30; J gene: TRBJ2-3; CDR3 protein: CAWSSPPYGDTQYF; CDR3 DNA: TGTGCCTGGAGTTCACCCCCCTATGGAGATACGCAGTATTTT
D gene: NA; clone size: NA; V gene: TRBV5-1; J gene: TRBJ2-2; CDR3 protein: CASSFSGATGELFF; CDR3 DNA: TGCGCCAGCAGCTTTTCGGGGGCCACCGGGGAGCTGTTTTTT
D gene: NA; clone size: NA; V gene: TRBV10-3; J gene: TRBJ2-7; CDR3 protein: CAMATFGTYEQYF; CDR3 DNA: TGTGCCATGGCCACCTTCGGGACATACGAGCAGTACTTC
D gene: TRBD1; clone size: NA; V gene: TRBV7-9; J gene: TRBJ2-7; CDR3 protein: CASSLVTGLEEQYF; CDR3 DNA: TGTGCCAGCAGCTTGGTGACAGGGCTAGAAGAGCAGTACTTC
D gene: TRBD1; clone size: NA; V gene: TRBV30; J gene: TRBJ2-7; CDR3 protein: CANGPGTGGYEQYF; CDR3 DNA: TGTGCCAATGGACCCGGGACAGGGGGTTACGAGCAGTACTTC
D gene: NA; clone size: NA; V gene: TRBV7-2; J gene: TRBJ2-3; CDR3 protein: CVSSSGTPTTQYF; CDR3 DNA: TGTGTCAGCAGCTCGGGGACTCCGACGACGCAGTATTTT
D gene: NA; clone size: NA; V gene: TRBV19; J gene: TRBJ2-5; CDR3 protein: CASSISGQQETQYF; CDR3 DNA: TGTGCCAGTAGTATATCCGGACAGCAAGAGACCCAGTACTTC
D gene: TRBD2; clone size: NA; V gene: TRBV7-3; J gene: TRBJ2-7; CDR3 protein: CASSPTGTSGYPYEQYF; CDR3 DNA: TGTGCCAGCAGCCCCACCGGGACTAGCGGATATCCCTACGAGCAGTACTTC
D gene: NA; clone size: NA; V gene: TRBV28; J gene: TRBJ1-5; CDR3 protein: CVSRGRRNQPQHF; CDR3 DNA: TGTGTCAGCAGGGGCCGGCGGAATCAGCCCCAGCATTTT
D gene: NA; clone size: NA; V gene: TRBV18; J gene: TRBJ1-1; CDR3 protein: CASSQGPGIDTEAFF; CDR3 DNA: TGTGCCAGCTCACAAGGTCCAGGGATAGACACTGAAGCTTTCTTT
D gene: TRBD1; clone size: NA; V gene: TRBV29-1; J gene: TRBJ1-2; CDR3 protein: CSVERDRKLGYTF; CDR3 DNA: TGCAGCGTTGAAAGGGACAGGAAACTGGGCTACACCTTC
D gene: NA; clone size: NA; V gene: TRBV6-5; J gene: TRBJ1-2; CDR3 protein: CASSRTGGGGYTF; CDR3 DNA: TGTGCCAGCAGCAGAACGGGAGGGGGTGGCTACACCTTC
D gene: TRBD2; clone size: NA; V gene: TRBV5-1; J gene: TRBJ2-1; CDR3 protein: CASSLAGDYSNEQFF; CDR3 DNA: TGCGCCAGCAGCTTGGCTGGGGACTATTCCAATGAGCAGTTCTTC
D gene: NA; clone size: NA; V gene: TRBV10-3; J gene: TRBJ1-5; CDR3 protein: CAISEWAGVEPQHF; CDR3 DNA: TGTGCCATCAGTGAGTGGGCAGGGGTGGAGCCCCAGCATTTT
D gene: NA; clone size: NA; V gene: TRBV5-1; J gene: TRBJ1-2; CDR3 protein: CASSLETDLYGYTF; CDR3 DNA: TGCGCCAGCAGCTTAGAAACGGACCTGTATGGCTACACCTTC
D gene: TRBD1; clone size: NA; V gene: TRBV4-1; J gene: TRBJ2-3; CDR3 protein: CASSQDRVRGTDTQYF; CDR3 DNA: TGCGCCAGCAGCCAAGACCGTGTCAGGGGGACAGATACGCAGTATTTT
D gene: NA; clone size: NA; V gene: TRBV21-1; J gene: TRBJ1-3; CDR3 protein: CLTGTDSGNTIYF; CDR3 DNA: TGTCTTACTGGGACAGACTCTGGAAACACCATATATTTT
D gene: TRBD2; clone size: NA; V gene: TRBV4-2; J gene: TRBJ2-5; CDR3 protein: CASSQRGGGKGETQYF; CDR3 DNA: TGTGCCAGCAGCCAACGGGGGGGCGGGAAGGGAGAGACCCAGTACTTC
D gene: TRBD1; clone size: few; V gene: TRBV28; J gene: TRBJ1-1; CDR3 protein: CASSSFQGARREAFF; CDR3 DNA: TGTGCCAGCAGTTCGTTCCAGGGGGCGCGGAGAGAAGCTTTCTTT
D gene: NA; clone size: NA; V gene: TRBV6-4; J gene: TRBJ2-2; CDR3 protein: CASSDSLIGELFF; CDR3 DNA: TGTGCCAGCAGTGACTCCCTAATCGGGGAGCTGTTTTTT
D gene: NA; clone size: NA; V gene: TRBV15; J gene: TRBJ2-3; CDR3 protein: CATRKFTDTQYF; CDR3 DNA: TGTGCCACCAGAAAGTTCACAGATACGCAGTATTTT
D gene: NA; clone size: once; V gene: TRBV30; J gene: TRBJ1-5; CDR3 protein: CAWGIGTSSNQPQHF; CDR3 DNA: TGTGCCTGGGGGATCGGGACGTCTAGCAATCAGCCCCAGCATTTT
D gene: NA; clone size: NA; V gene: TRBV30; J gene: TRBJ1-3; CDR3 protein: CAWSKVTGNTIYF; CDR3 DNA: TGTGCCTGGAGTAAAGTTACTGGAAACACCATATATTTT
D gene: TRBD2; clone size: once; V gene: TRBV28; J gene: TRBJ2-2; CDR3 protein: CASRLLLGLAGGTGELFF; CDR3 DNA: TGTGCCAGCAGGCTCCTTCTCGGACTAGCGGGAGGCACCGGGGAGCTGTTTTTT
D gene: TRBD2; clone size: NA; V gene: TRBV7-2; J gene: TRBJ2-2; CDR3 protein: CASSFTSANTGELFF; CDR3 DNA: TGTGCCAGCAGCTTCACTAGCGCGAACACCGGGGAGCTGTTTTTT
D gene: NA; clone size: NA; V gene: TRBV6-5; J gene: TRBJ1-4; CDR3 protein: CASSKRGYNEKLFF; CDR3 DNA: TGTGCCAGCAGTAAACGAGGGTATAATGAAAAACTGTTTTTT
D gene: TRBD2; clone size: many; V gene: TRBV5-6; J gene: TRBJ2-3; CDR3 protein: CASSLWLAGFWALTDTQYF; CDR3 DNA: TGTGCCAGCAGCTTGTGGCTAGCGGGATTTTGGGCTCTCACAGATACGCAGTATTTT
D gene: NA; clone size: NA; V gene: TRBV9; J gene: TRBJ1-2; CDR3 protein: CASSVGSRNYGYTF; CDR3 DNA: TGTGCCAGCAGCGTAGGTAGCAGAAATTATGGCTACACCTTC